This TCR beta chain was sequenced in a study of shared clonotypes between healthy human individuals. In germline, CDR1 is SGHDN, CDR2 FVKESK. The CDR3 consists of 15 residues. V was clipped by 0 bases and J by 12 bases; unmatched bases: 11. Sorted subsets were amplified in replicate PCRs using 150 to 250 ng DNA, 32,000 or so T cell genomes. Method: immunoSEQ multiplex PCR; TCRdb's copy keeps in-frame clones and lacks some. The profile covers 950,000 to 1,300,000 clones, with 75% appearing a single time and about 1.5% taken by the ten largest. This rearrangement joins TRBV14 to TRBJ2-5, with 9 nucleotides matching TRBD1. This receptor was identified in a man aged 18 to 29 in good health. The sample consisted of memory CD4+ T cells sorted from blood. As for subset: CD45RA-negative fraction. CDR3 sequence reads: CASSQDPGQGQRKYF. The DNA for the CDR3 is TGTGCCAGCAGCCAAGACCCGGGACAGGGACAGCGGAAGTACTTC.